Listed below are T cell receptor beta chains from one sample, sequenced in a study of T cells in Graves' hyperthyroidism and ophthalmopathy. From the multiplex PCR reads, TCRdb called clonotypes with MiXCR, one entry per CDR3 protein. The profile covers some 370,000 distinct CDR3 sequences, with about a sixth appearing a single time and 30% to 40% taken by the ten largest. The sequencing sample was made of blood. These receptors were obtained from a woman under 40 with Graves' hyperthyroidism that later progressed to Graves' ophthalmopathy. Both conserved end residues are part of each CDR3. A D gene is named only where the DNA matches it firmly. A clone size is listed for some rows: how often the clone was seen (once, few, many), or a class if it is expanded.

j_call clone_size d_call v_call cdr3_aa cdr3_nt
TRBJ1-5 . TRBD1 TRBV5-5 CASSLMGQPNSNQPQHF TGTGCCAGCAGCTTGATGGGACAGCCAAATAGCAATCAGCCCCAGCATTTT
TRBJ2-5 many . TRBV7-7 CASSLHTSLEETQYF TGTGCCAGCAGCCTCCATACTAGTTTGGAAGAGACCCAGTACTTC
TRBJ2-1 few TRBD2 TRBV7-9 CASSTTTRTSGRANEQFF TGTGCCAGCAGCACGACGACTCGGACTAGCGGGAGAGCCAATGAGCAGTTCTTC
TRBJ1-6 . . TRBV20-1 CSARVVAASPLHF TGCAGTGCTAGAGTGGTGGCGGCTTCACCCCTCCACTTT
TRBJ1-2 . . TRBV19 CASSILGRTDDYGYTF TGTGCCAGTAGTATATTAGGGAGGACGGATGACTATGGCTACACCTTC
TRBJ2-3 many TRBD2 TRBV5-6 CASSWVGGEVDTQYF TGTGCCAGCAGTTGGGTGGGGGGGGAAGTAGATACGCAGTATTTT
TRBJ2-1 many TRBD2 TRBV12-3/TRBV12-4 CASKSAGRDNEQFF TGTGCCAGCAAATCGGCCGGGAGGGATAATGAGCAGTTCTTC
TRBJ1-1 many . TRBV6-2/TRBV6-3 CASSYGVPPGNTEAFF TGTGCCAGCAGTTACGGGGTCCCCCCGGGGAACACTGAAGCTTTCTTT
TRBJ2-1 many TRBD2 TRBV6-1 CASSEAPAGLSGGYPNEQFF TGTGCCAGCAGTGAAGCGCCCGCCGGACTTAGCGGGGGGTATCCCAATGAGCAGTTCTTC
TRBJ1-5 many . TRBV7-2 CASSSQGKSNQPQHF TGTGCCAGCAGCTCCCAGGGGAAGAGCAATCAGCCCCAGCATTTT
TRBJ2-7 . . TRBV14 CASSQQTGYSYEQYF TGTGCCAGCAGCCAACAGACAGGTTACTCCTACGAGCAGTACTTC
TRBJ1-5 few TRBD1 TRBV3-1 CASSQLSGTGGDQPQHF TGTGCCAGCAGCCAGCTCTCCGGGACAGGGGGGGATCAGCCCCAGCATTTT
TRBJ1-6 . . TRBV6-1 CASSYRKGLSNSPLHF TGTGCCAGCAGTTACAGGAAGGGGCTTTCTAATTCACCCCTCCACTTT
TRBJ2-5 . . TRBV19 CASSIGGQTQYF TGTGCCAGTAGTATCGGGGGGCAGACCCAGTACTTC
TRBJ2-2 many . TRBV12-3/TRBV12-4 CASSSGGARDGELFF TGTGCCAGCAGTTCAGGGGGGGCGCGTGACGGGGAGCTGTTTTTT
TRBJ2-1 few . TRBV7-9 CASSFGAPSGNEQFF TGTGCCAGCAGCTTCGGGGCGCCCTCGGGCAATGAGCAGTTCTTC
TRBJ2-5 many . TRBV5-1 CASSPEGARTMIPMGETQYF TGCGCCAGCAGCCCGGAGGGCGCCAGGACCATGATCCCTATGGGGGAGACCCAGTACTTC
TRBJ2-1 many . TRBV7-9 CASSPPSETYNEQFF TGTGCCAGCAGTCCTCCTAGCGAAACCTACAATGAGCAGTTCTTC
TRBJ2-1 many . TRBV7-3 CASSLGSGVDEQFF TGTGCCAGCAGCTTAGGGTCAGGTGTTGATGAGCAGTTCTTC
TRBJ2-1 many . TRBV2 CASSVEGGPYNEQFF TGTGCCAGCAGTGTTGAAGGGGGGCCGTACAATGAGCAGTTCTTC
TRBJ2-1 . TRBD1 TRBV29-1 CSADSRDRGQHEQFF TGCAGCGCAGACTCCCGGGACAGGGGGCAGCATGAGCAGTTCTTC
TRBJ2-1 many . TRBV11-3 CASSSGDDEQFF TGTGCCAGCAGCTCGGGAGACGATGAGCAGTTCTTC
TRBJ2-5 many . TRBV29-1 CSVLPGLEETQYF TGCAGCGTCCTTCCGGGACTTGAAGAGACCCAGTACTTC
TRBJ1-5 . . TRBV18 CASSQGVRSQPQHF TGTGCCAGCTCACAGGGGGTGAGGAGTCAGCCCCAGCATTTT
TRBJ2-3 many . TRBV6-1 CASSLQGGDTDTQYF TGTGCCAGCAGTCTGCAGGGAGGAGACACAGATACGCAGTATTTT
TRBJ1-5 . . TRBV12-3/TRBV12-4 CASSKLNQPQHF TGTGCCAGCAGCAAACTAAATCAGCCCCAGCATTTT
TRBJ1-1 few TRBD1 TRBV5-1 CASSYSGTGANTEAFF TGCGCCAGCAGCTACTCCGGGACAGGGGCGAACACTGAAGCTTTCTTT